The T cell receptor beta chain described here comes from a study of blood T cell repertoires in COVID-19. Authors' data handling: Estimation of nucleated cell counts relied on the amplification of reference gene primers. Measured with immunoSEQ multiplex PCR; TCRdb has only the in-frame clones, and not every one. The D gene and trimming were derived from the DNA, and the V and J assignments and clone size from that table. Altogether around 450,000 clones are present, 87% being singletons, with the ten largest covering 0.7%. The germline V and J ends were trimmed by 3 bases and 8 bases, with 13 bases remaining between them. The germline V gene encodes CDR1 MNHEY and CDR2 SMNVEV (reference sequence). The CDR3 contains 14 residues. Residents of about two dozen US areas, aged about 18 to 89 years, made up the participants. Researchers sorted participants into cohorts using their self-reported clinical history.

Sequencing used PBMCs or T cells enriched from blood (not recorded which). The clonotype comes from a woman younger than 35 who had recovered from COVID-19. V is TRBV27 and J is TRBJ1-4; D not certain. The CDR3, as DNA: TGTGCCAGCAGTTTCAATGGCGGCGGGGAAAAACTGTTTTTT. Translating it yields CASSFNGGGEKLFF.